This TCR beta chain was recovered during a study of T cells in Graves' hyperthyroidism and ophthalmopathy. This clonotype was recorded many times. Amplification targeted TCR beta CDR3 regions from RNA transcripts. The TCR CDR3 first-round RT-PCR relied on the HTBI primer set. TCRdb passed the multiplex PCR reads through MiXCR, listing each CDR3 protein once. The repertoire consists of some 440,000 distinct CDR3 sequences, with 15% to 17% occurring once and the leading ten covering approximately 14%. The sequencing input was blood. This receptor was identified in a woman between 18 and 29 years old with Graves' hyperthyroidism.

The CDR3 region has the DNA TGCGCCAGCAGCCTGGCGGGACAGGGCCTTTCACCCCTCCACTTT. Translating gives CASSLAGQGLSPLHF. The chain uses TRBV5-1 and TRBJ1-6; 9 bases fit TRBD1. The V segment lost 4 bases and the J segment 9 bases; nucleotides outside the gene matches: 8. This CDR3 is 15 amino acids long. Germline loops: CDR1 SGHRS, CDR2 YFSETQ.